This T cell receptor (beta chain) was sequenced during a study of blood T cell repertoires in COVID-19 (dated by TCRdb to the early 2020s). Turning to the overall study: Samples covering the acute and convalescent phases of COVID-19 were provided by collaborators in the United States, Italy and Spain. The material from the prospective study consisted of cDNA or gDNA derived from T cells, B-cell-depleted T cells, or PBMCs. Deeply sampled blood TCRbeta repertoires from subjects exposed to, actively infected with, or recovered from COVID-19 were included in the dataset. The repertoires were released in a freely available public database intended as a resource for research on the immune response to SARS-CoV-2. The samples were drawn from two sources: the first 160 participants of the ongoing ImmuneRACE study, and approximately 1,300 subjects contributed by 6 global collaborators. Sample metadata almost always included a de-identified subject ID, COVID-19 status, age in years and sex. Where available, HLA class I and class II types were taken from metadata supplied by the sample provider and were not determined by assay-based typing. Results the study describes overall, beyond this receptor: The quantity of clinical and demographic metadata differed by source and by participant and was supplied without curation.

TCRbeta CDR3 regions were amplified from genomic DNA using the immunoSEQ Assay, a bias-controlled multiplex PCR. Per the source publication's procedure: Within the assay, amplification of reference gene primers was used to estimate how many nucleated cells each sample contained. To quantify the absolute abundance of each unique TCRbeta CDR3 rearrangement, sequence reads were collapsed and filtered. For each sample, productive Simpson clonality was calculated by taking the square root of Simpson's diversity index across productive rearrangements. TCRdb retrieved this table from immuneACCESS and kept in-frame rearrangements only. Not all clones are present; in checked studies, unresolved V genes account for under half, and no reason is known for the remainder. V and J calls and clone size follow that table, whereas D and trimming were derived from the DNA. This sample lists approximately 240,000 clones; 80% to 95% were detected once. The ten top clones hold around 0.86% of the sample.

For this clone: Its binding antigen is unknown. One base away there is no much larger clone; base qualities are not given.

One collaborating source in Seattle enrolled patients during active infection and followed them longitudinally through the course of disease. The collaborating institutions used their own protocols to collect whole blood in K2EDTA tubes. For TCRbeta analysis, collaborators shipped samples in one of three forms: frozen whole blood, isolated PBMCs, or DNA extracted from either of those sample types. Looking up the germline V gene yields CDR1 SGHDT and CDR2 YYEEEE. V is clipped by 3 bases and J by 0 bases, and the sequence between their germline boundaries is 9 bases long. The CDR3 starts with the cysteine, ends with the phenylalanine, and has 15 residues. CDR3 DNA only is kept here, 45 bases in frame from base 1.

The rearranged segments are TRBV5-6 and TRBJ1-4; TRBD1 might be the D gene, on 5 matching bases. The receptor was isolated from a young man with COVID-19, enrolled during active disease. The sequenced sample was peripheral blood. Read as DNA, the sequence is TGTGCCAGCAGCTGGGGCCTTTCAACTAATGAAAAACTGTTTTTT. Translation gives CASSWGLSTNEKLFF.